This T cell receptor (beta chain) was identified during a study of blood T cell repertoires in COVID-19. The overall study: T cells, B-cell-depleted T cells, or PBMCs provided the cDNA or gDNA that served as material.

Method: immunoSEQ multiplex PCR; TCRdb's copy keeps in-frame clones and lacks some. The table has 90,000 or so clones, about two thirds seen once. This CDR3 has 15 residues. Trimming cost V 3 bases and J 5 bases; bases outside gene matches: 10. Per germline, CDR1 SGHDT and CDR2 YYEEEE. The sequencing sample was made of peripheral blood. J is TRBJ1-2 and V is TRBV5-6; 7 bases fit TRBD1. This receptor was obtained from a woman over 75 with acute or convalescent COVID-19. CDR3 amino acids: CASSSRQDRPYGYTF. As DNA, the CDR3 is TGTGCCAGCAGCTCGCGCCAGGACAGGCCATATGGCTACACCTTC. Based on the CDR3 plus reference TRBV5-6 and TRBJ1-2, the full variable domain is DAGVTQSPTHLIKTRGQQVTLRCSPKSGHDTVSWYQQALGQGPQFIFQYYEEEERQRGNFPDRFSGHQFPNYSSELNVNALLLGDSALYLCASSSRQDRPYGYTFGSGTRLTVV.